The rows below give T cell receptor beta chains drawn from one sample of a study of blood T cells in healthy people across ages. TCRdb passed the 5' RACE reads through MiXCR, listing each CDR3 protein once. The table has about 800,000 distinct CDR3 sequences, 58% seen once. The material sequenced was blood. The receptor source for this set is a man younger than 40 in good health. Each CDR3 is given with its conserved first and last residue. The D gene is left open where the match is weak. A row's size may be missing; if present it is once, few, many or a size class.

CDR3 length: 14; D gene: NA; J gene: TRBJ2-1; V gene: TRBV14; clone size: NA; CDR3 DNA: TGTGCCAGCAGCCAAGAATCTAAAGGGACCCAGCAGTTCTTC; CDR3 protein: CASSQESKGTQQFF
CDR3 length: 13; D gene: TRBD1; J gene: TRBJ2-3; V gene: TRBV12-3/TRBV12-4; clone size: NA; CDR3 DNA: TGTGCCAGCAGCCAGGGGGTCTACGATACGCAGTATTTT; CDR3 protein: CASSQGVYDTQYF
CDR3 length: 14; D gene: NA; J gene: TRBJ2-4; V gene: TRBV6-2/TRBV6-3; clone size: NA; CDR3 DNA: TGTGCCAGCAGTCTGGCCGGAGCCAAAAACATTCAGCACTTC; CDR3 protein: CASSLAGAKNIQHF
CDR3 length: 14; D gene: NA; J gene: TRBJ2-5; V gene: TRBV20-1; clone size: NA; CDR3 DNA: TGCAGTGCTAGTGGGCCTGATGGCCAAGAGACCCAGTACTTC; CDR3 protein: CSASGPDGQETQYF
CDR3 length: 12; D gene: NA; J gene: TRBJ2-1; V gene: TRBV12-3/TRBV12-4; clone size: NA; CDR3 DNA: TGTGCCAGCACTCGGACCCACAATGAGCAGTTCTTC; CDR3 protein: CASTRTHNEQFF
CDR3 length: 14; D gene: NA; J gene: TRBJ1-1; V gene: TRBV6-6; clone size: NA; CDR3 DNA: TGTGCCAGCAGGTACGGGGGTACAGCGACTGAAGCTTTCTTT; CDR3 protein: CASRYGGTATEAFF
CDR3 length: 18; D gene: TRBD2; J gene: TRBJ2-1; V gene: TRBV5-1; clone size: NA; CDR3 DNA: TGCGCCAGCAGCCTCGGGACTAGCGGGAGTATTGAGGGAAATGAGCAGTTCTTC; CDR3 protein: CASSLGTSGSIEGNEQFF
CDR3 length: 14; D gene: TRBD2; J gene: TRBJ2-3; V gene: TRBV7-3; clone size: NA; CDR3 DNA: TGTGCCAGCAGCCAACTAGCGAGCTCGGATACGCAGTATTTT; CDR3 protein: CASSQLASSDTQYF
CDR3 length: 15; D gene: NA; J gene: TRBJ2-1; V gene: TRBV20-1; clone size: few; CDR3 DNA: TGCAGTGCTAGAGATGGCGGATTCTCCTACAATGAGCAGTTCTTC; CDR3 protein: CSARDGGFSYNEQFF
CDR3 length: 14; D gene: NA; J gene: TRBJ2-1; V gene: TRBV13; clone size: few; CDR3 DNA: TGTGCCAGCAGCTTGTCTTTACAATACAATGAGCAGTTCTTC; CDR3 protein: CASSLSLQYNEQFF
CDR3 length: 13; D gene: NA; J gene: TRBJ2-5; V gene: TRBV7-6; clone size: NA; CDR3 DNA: TGTGCCAGCAGCGCGCGACCCGTGGAGACCCAGTACTTC; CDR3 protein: CASSARPVETQYF
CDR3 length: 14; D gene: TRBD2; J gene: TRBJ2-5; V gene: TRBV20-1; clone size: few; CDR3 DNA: TGCAGTGCGCCGGGGACTAGCGGCCACGAGACCCAGTACTTC; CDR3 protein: CSAPGTSGHETQYF
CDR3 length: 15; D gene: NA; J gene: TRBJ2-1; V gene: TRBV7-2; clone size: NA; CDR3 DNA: TGTGCCAGCACCCCAACTAGCAGCCTTTACAATGAGCAGTTCTTC; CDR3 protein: CASTPTSSLYNEQFF
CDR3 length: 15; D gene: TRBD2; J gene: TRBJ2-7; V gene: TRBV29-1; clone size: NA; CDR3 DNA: TGCAGCGTTGGACTCCCGACTAGCGTCCTGTACGAGCAGTACTTC; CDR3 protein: CSVGLPTSVLYEQYF
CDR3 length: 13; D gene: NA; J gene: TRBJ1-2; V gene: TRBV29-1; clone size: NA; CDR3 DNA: TGCAGCGTTGAAGGGGGGTGGGCCTATGGCTACACCTTC; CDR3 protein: CSVEGGWAYGYTF
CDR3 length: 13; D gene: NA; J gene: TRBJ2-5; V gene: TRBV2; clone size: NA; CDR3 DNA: TGTGCCAGCAGTGAGCAGGGCACCGAGACCCAGTACTTC; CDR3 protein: CASSEQGTETQYF
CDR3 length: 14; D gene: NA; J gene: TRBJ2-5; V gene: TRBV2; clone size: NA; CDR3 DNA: TGTGCCAGCAGCGACGAACGGAGCCAAGAGACCCAGTACTTC; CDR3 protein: CASSDERSQETQYF
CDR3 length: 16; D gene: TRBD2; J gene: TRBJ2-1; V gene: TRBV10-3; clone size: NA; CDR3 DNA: TGTGCCATCAGTGGAGGTACCGGGACTAGGGCCAATGAGCAGTTCTTC; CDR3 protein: CAISGGTGTRANEQFF
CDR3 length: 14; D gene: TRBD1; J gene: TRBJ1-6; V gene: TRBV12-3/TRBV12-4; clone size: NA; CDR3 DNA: TGTGCCAGCAGCCTGGGACAGCTTTATTCACCCCTCCACTTT; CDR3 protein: CASSLGQLYSPLHF
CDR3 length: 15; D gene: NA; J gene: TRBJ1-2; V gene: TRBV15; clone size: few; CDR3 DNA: TGTGCCACCAGCAGGGAGCGGGGGCCACGAGATGGCTACACCTTC; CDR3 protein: CATSRERGPRDGYTF
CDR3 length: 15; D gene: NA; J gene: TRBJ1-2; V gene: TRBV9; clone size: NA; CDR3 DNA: TGTGCCAGCAGCTTGGGACCGCCCGGGTCCTATGGCTACACCTTC; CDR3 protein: CASSLGPPGSYGYTF
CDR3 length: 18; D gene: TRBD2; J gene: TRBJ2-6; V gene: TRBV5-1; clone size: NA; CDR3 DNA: TGCGCCAGCAGCGGTACTAGCGGGGGGGCCTCTGGGGCCAACGTCCTGACTTTC; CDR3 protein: CASSGTSGGASGANVLTF
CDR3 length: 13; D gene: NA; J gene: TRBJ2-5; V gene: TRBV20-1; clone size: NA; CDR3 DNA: TGCAGGGGCCCGCGGAGGAGACGGGAGACCCAGTACTTC; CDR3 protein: CRGPRRRRETQYF
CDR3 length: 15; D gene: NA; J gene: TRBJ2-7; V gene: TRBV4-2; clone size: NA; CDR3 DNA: TGTGCCAGCAGCCAAGCATCGGCAGACTCCTACGAGCAGTACTTC; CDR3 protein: CASSQASADSYEQYF
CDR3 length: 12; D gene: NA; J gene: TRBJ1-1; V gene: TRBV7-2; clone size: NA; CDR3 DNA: TGTGCCAGCAGCCTTTACGAGTCTGAAGCTTTCTTT; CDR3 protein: CASSLYESEAFF
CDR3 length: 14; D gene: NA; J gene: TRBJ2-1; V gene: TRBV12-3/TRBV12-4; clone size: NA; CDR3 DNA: TGTGCCAGCAGTATCACAGGGGGGGACAATGAGCAGTTCTTC; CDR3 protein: CASSITGGDNEQFF
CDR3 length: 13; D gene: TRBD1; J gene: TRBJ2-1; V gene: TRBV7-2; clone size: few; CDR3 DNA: TGTGCCAGCAGCGCCGGGACAGCAAGAGAGCAGTTCTTC; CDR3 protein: CASSAGTAREQFF
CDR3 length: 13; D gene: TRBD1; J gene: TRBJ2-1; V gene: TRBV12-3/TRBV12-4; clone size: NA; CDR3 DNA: TGTGCCAGCAGCCCAGGGGGACCAGGCATTCGGTTCTTC; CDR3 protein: CASSPGGPGIRFF
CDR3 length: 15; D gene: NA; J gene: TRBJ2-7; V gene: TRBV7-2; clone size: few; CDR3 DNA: TGTGCCAGCAGCTTTGACCGAGGGGGGTACCACGAGCAGTACTTC; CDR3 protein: CASSFDRGGYHEQYF
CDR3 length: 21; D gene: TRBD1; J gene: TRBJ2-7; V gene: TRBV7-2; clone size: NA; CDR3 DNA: TGTGCCAGCAGCTTAGCGCGAGCTCGTCTAGGGACAGGGACCCGGAAGGGTGAGCAGTACTTC; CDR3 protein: CASSLARARLGTGTRKGEQYF
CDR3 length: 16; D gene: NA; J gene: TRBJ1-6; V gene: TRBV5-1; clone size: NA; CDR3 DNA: TGCGCCAGCAGCTTAACAGGCGGCATAACGGATTCACCCCTCCACTTT; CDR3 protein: CASSLTGGITDSPLHF
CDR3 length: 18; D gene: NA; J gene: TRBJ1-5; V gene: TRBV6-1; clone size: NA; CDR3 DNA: TGTGCCAGCAGCCCTATTCTCCCTGATATTTATAGCAATCAGCCCCAGCATTTT; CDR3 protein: CASSPILPDIYSNQPQHF